This T cell receptor (beta chain) is drawn from a study of PD-1 blockade in classical Hodgkin lymphoma (dated by TCRdb to about 2020). Regarding the research as a whole: Nivolumab dosing was 3 mg/kg intravenously every 2 weeks, continuing until either disease progression or unacceptable toxicity. To define a peripheral blood immune signature of response to PD-1 blockade in classical Hodgkin lymphoma, the study combined TCR beta sequencing with CyTOF. Beyond this particular receptor, the publication reports: Trial patients achieving complete response had baseline diversity similar to newly diagnosed patients, whereas partial responders and progressors had significantly lower diversity. Lower diversity was seen in patients whose nivolumab began less than 1 year after ASCT, and these patients were left out of later analyses so that immune reconstitution would not confound the results. CD4+ but not CD8+ TCR diversity rose significantly by C4D1 (p=0.0027 vs p=0.16), most apparent in complete responders (p=0.02). The study was limited to a single clinical trial cohort, and causes of repertoire differences, possibly disease activity or prior therapy, remained undefined. Baseline TCR diversity was reported to be lower in newly diagnosed patients than in healthy donors and to be lower still in relapsed/refractory patients.

The CDR3, from cysteine to phenylalanine, totals 15 residues. Only the CDR3 DNA stays, 45 bases, in frame from base 1. For this chain, trimming is 7 bases at the V end and 5 bases at the J end, and the number of junction bases without a gene match is 6. CDR1 MNHEY and CDR2 SMNVEV were looked up in the germline V gene (reference sequence). Read against the paper, the sample's time point label means: cycle 4 day 1 (C4D1), after six to seven weeks of nivolumab. Every trial patient had relapsed after autologous stem cell transplantation, and cohorts A, B and C differed in prior brentuximab vedotin exposure. The trial cohort included 55 to 65 patients with relapsed/refractory classical Hodgkin lymphoma, and each patient had a best overall response of complete response, partial response or progressive disease. Trial patients were treated with single-agent nivolumab in the multi-cohort phase II CheckMate 205 trial. An independent review committee assessed best overall response by applying the 2007 International Working Group response criteria. Trial PBMCs were collected immediately before nivolumab initiation (C1D1) and during therapy at cycle 2 day 1 and cycle 4 day 1. Peripheral blood was collected in 8 mL Vacutainer Cell Preparation Tubes, from which PBMCs were isolated by centrifugation and then cryopreserved.

As regards this clone: Its antigen target is currently unknown. Base qualities are missing; no much larger clone stands one base away.

The Qiagen DNeasy kit was used to extract genomic DNA both from unsorted PBMCs and from the negatively selected CD4+ and CD8+ fractions. Using primers that anneal to V and J segments, immunoSEQ multiplex PCR amplified the TCR beta CDR3 regions. A synthetic immune receptor repertoire was used to minimize amplification bias, and any residual bias was removed computationally once sequencing was done. The authors' pipeline ran thus. Custom Python scripts were used to quantify repertoire diversity as the Shannon entropy index. The unsorted, CD4+ and CD8+ repertoires were each analyzed separately, with the exception of combined analyses, where CD4+ and CD8+ sequences were merged in silico. A clone counted as expanded when the clone's frequency after treatment rose at least 2-fold relative to C1D1, and clones undetected at baseline were given a pseudocount of 0.5. Singleton clones were defined as clones with 0 or 1 copy at C1D1, and non-singleton clones were defined as clones with 2 or more copies. By matching protein sequences in sorted samples from the same patient, clones expanded in unsorted samples were annotated as CD4+, CD8+ or unknown. Diversity changes from C1D1 to C4D1 were tested in paired samples using Wilcoxon tests. What TCRdb holds here is the immuneACCESS table cut down to in-frame rearrangements. Part of the clones is not present; checked against another copy, under half of the missing clones reflect an unresolved V gene, and the others are unexplained. V and J calls and clone size are as listed in that table; D and trimming were resolved from the DNA. A total of roughly 100,000 clones appear in this sample, roughly 78% of them only once. In total, the top ten clones hold about a tenth of the sample.

The sequencing used peripheral blood mononuclear cells (PBMCs), collected before the fourth cycle of nivolumab. The chain couples TRBV27 to TRBJ1-6, with 9 middle bases fitting TRBD1. This clonotype originated in a human donor with classical Hodgkin lymphoma. The CDR3 sequence is CASTPYRGHNSPLHF. The DNA sequence is given as TGTGCCAGCACTCCATACAGGGGGCATAATTCACCCCTCCACTTT.